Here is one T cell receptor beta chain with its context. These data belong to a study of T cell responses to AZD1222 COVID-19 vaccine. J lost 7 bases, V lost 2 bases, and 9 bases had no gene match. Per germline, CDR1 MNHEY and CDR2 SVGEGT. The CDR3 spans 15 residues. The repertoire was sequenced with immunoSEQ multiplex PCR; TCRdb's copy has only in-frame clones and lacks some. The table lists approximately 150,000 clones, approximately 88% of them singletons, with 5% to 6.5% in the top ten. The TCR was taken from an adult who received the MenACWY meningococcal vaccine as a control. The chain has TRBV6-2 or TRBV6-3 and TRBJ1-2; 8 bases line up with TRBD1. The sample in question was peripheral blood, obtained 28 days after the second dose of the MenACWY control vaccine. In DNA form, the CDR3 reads TGTGCCAGCAGTTACCCGCCCCAGGGGGCGGCTGGCTACACCTTC. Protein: CASSYPPQGAAGYTF.